These 5 T cell receptor beta chains were sequenced from one sample in a study of T cells in Graves' hyperthyroidism and ophthalmopathy. RNA transcripts were the template for amplifying TCR beta CDR3 regions. HTBI primers drove first-round RT-PCR of the TCR CDR3. TCRdb recomputed calls from the multiplex PCR reads with MiXCR, one row per CDR3 protein. Here the sample spans about half a million distinct CDR3 sequences, around a fifth being singletons. Sequences were obtained from blood. The receptors derive from a woman in her seventies with Graves' ophthalmopathy.

In this sample, this clonotype turned up many times. The chain links TRBV7-2 to TRBJ1-5, with D unresolved. Trimming removed 2 bases at V and 7 bases at J, with 15 bases between. Germline assignment: CDR1 SGHTA and CDR2 FQGNSA. There are 15 residues in the CDR3. The CDR3 here is CASSLYGPGPQPQHF. Written as DNA, the CDR3 is TGTGCCAGCAGCTTATATGGCCCCGGGCCGCAGCCCCAGCATTTT.

The chain is built from TRBV28 and TRBJ2-1; 8 bases match TRBD2. CDR1 and CDR2 (germline): MDHEN, SYDVKM. V was clipped by 6 bases and J by 4 bases; unmatched bases: 8. This CDR3 is built from 15 residues. In DNA, the CDR3 is TGTGCCAGCAGCGGGGGAGCGGGGGAATACAATGAGCAGTTCTTC. Amino acid sequence: CASSGGAGEYNEQFF.

About this clonotype itself: A read error is possible here, since a much larger clone lies one base away. The chain uses TRBV14 and TRBJ2-1; D is unresolved. This CDR3 has 15 amino acids. In germline, CDR1 is SGHDN, CDR2 FVKESK. Trimming shortened V by 1 base and J by 5 bases, and 12 bases separated the two germline ends. The CDR3 loop is CASSQGHPGHNEQFF. CDR3 coding DNA: TGTGCCAGCAGCCAAGGCCACCCAGGCCACAATGAGCAGTTCTTC.

The chain is built from TRBV5-6 and TRBJ1-2; TRBD1 might be the D (6 bases). The germline V gene encodes CDR1 SGHDT and CDR2 YYEEEE. This CDR3 is 14 amino acids long. V was cut by 6 bases and J by 4 bases, with 16 bases left in between. In nucleotides, the CDR3 is TGTGCCAGCAACCCTCTGGGACAAACCTATGGCTACACCTTC. Translation: CASNPLGQTYGYTF.

This chain uses TRBV29-1 with TRBJ1-1; D call uncertain. Per germline, CDR1 SQVTM and CDR2 ANQGSEA. Trimming took 5 bases from V and 4 from J, leaving 17 bases between them. The CDR3 runs 14 residues. DNA for the CDR3: TGCAGCGTTCTCCCCCGCTGGGGATCCACTGAAGCTTTCTTT. It yields the protein CSVLPRWGSTEAFF.